The 28 T cell receptor beta chains presented below share a single source sample, sequenced in a study of T-cell memory formation after mild COVID-19. Each CDR3 protein gets one entry after TCRdb re-called the 5' RACE reads with MiXCR. The sample holds about 2,300 distinct CDR3 sequences, 55% to 75% seen once. Sample: PBMCs or a T cell subset sorted from them (not recorded which). Receptors originate from an adult who had mild COVID-19 (a few samples of this study predate the infection). Cell type and time point are not known.

This clonotype is deemed medium-sized. The V and J genes are TRBV29-1 and TRBJ1-1, with no clear D. This CDR3 has 12 residues. Trimming pared 5 bases from V and 7 bases from J, leaving 14 bases between. CDR1 and CDR2 (germline): SQVTM, ANQGSEA. CDR3 in amino acids: CSVYGPPFEAFF. The CDR3 nucleotides are TGCAGCGTTTACGGCCCCCCCTTTGAAGCTTTCTTT.

This chain uses TRBV4-3 with TRBJ2-3; possible D gene TRBD1, 5 bases. The germline CDR1 and CDR2 sequences are LGHNA and YSLEER. There are 17 residues in the CDR3. V shed 0 bases and J shed 0 bases, with 13 bases lying between them. This chain's CDR3 is CASSQDRQSTSTDTQYF. DNA of the CDR3: TGCGCCAGCAGCCAAGATCGACAGAGCACTAGCACAGATACGCAGTATTTT.

The chain carries TRBV7-9 and TRBJ1-6; D might be TRBD1 (6 bases). V lost 5 bases, J lost 10 bases, and 18 bases lay in between. Germline lookup yields CDR1 SEHNR and CDR2 FQNEAQ (reference sequence). The CDR3 extends over 15 amino acids. CDR3 in DNA: TGTGCCAGCAGCCCTAGCGGGGGGCAGGGATCACCCCTCCACTTT. It translates to CASSPSGGQGSPLHF.

J is TRBJ1-1 and V is TRBV7-9; D is uncertain. V gave up 5 bases and J gave up 8 bases, with 15 bases separating them. CDR3 length: 13 amino acids. Germline CDR1 reads SEHNR; CDR2 reads FQNEAQ (reference sequence). The CDR3 DNA reads TGTGCCAGCAGCCAGGTGGCAGCCGCGGAAGCTTTCTTT. The encoded protein is CASSQVAAAEAFF.

This clonotype is large within its sample. The rearrangement uses TRBV6-1 and TRBJ2-7, with 7 bases fitting TRBD2. J gave up 1 base and V 8 bases, and 14 bases lay outside the gene matches. Germline V gene sequence: CDR1 MNHNS, CDR2 SASEGT. The CDR3 loop spans 16 amino acids. This CDR3 reads CASGPLELAASYEQYF. In DNA form, the CDR3 reads TGTGCCAGCGGGCCCCTGGAGCTAGCGGCTTCCTACGAGCAGTACTTC.

In this sample, this clonotype is large (0.1 to 1%). The gene calls are TRBV6-5 and TRBJ2-2, with D uncertain. This CDR3 comprises 15 residues. Trimming shortened V by 2 bases and J by 4 bases, and 11 bases separated the two germline ends. Germline loops: CDR1 MNHEY, CDR2 SVGAGI. CDR3 amino acids: CASSYLQMRTGELFF. The CDR3 nucleotides read TGTGCCAGCAGTTACCTCCAGATGCGCACCGGGGAGCTGTTTTTT.

Here the CDR3 DNA reads TGTGCCAGCAGCCAAGAGGACAGGGAGCTGTTTTTT. This codes for CASSQEDRELFF. The chain is built from TRBV3-1 and TRBJ2-2; D is perhaps TRBD1 (5 bases). Per germline, CDR1 LGHDT and CDR2 YNNKEL (reference sequence). The CDR3 consists of 12 residues. The germline V and J ends were trimmed by 0 bases and 9 bases, with 5 bases remaining between them. The full variable domain, in which reference TRBV3-1 and TRBJ2-2 provide the parts outside the CDR3, is DTAVSQTPKYLVTQMGNDKSIKCEQNLGHDTMYWYKQDSKKFLKIMFSYNNKELIINETVPNRFSPKSPDKAHLNLHINSLELGDSAVYFCASSQEDRELFFGEGSRLTVL.

This clonotype was counted many times. The V and J genes are TRBV20-1 and TRBJ2-5; D gene unclear. Trimming took off 0 bases at V and 5 bases at J, with 10 bases between the two ends. Looked up from germline, CDR1 is DFQATT and CDR2 is SNEGSKA (reference sequence). The CDR3 is made up of 13 amino acids. The CDR3, as DNA: TGCAGTGCTAGAGACCCAGGTTGGGAGACCCAGTACTTC. Translating gives CSARDPGWETQYF.

The chain combines TRBV24-1 with TRBJ2-2; D gene unclear. Germline lookup yields CDR1 KGHDR and CDR2 SFDVKD. The CDR3 covers 11 residues. Trimming took off 1 base at V and 7 bases at J, with 0 bases between the two ends. The chain's CDR3 is CATSDFGELFF. The CDR3 nucleotides are TGTGCCACCAGTGATTTCGGGGAGCTGTTTTTT.

V is TRBV7-9 and J is TRBJ2-7; 7 bases map to TRBD1. Germline assignment: CDR1 SEHNR and CDR2 FQNEAQ (reference sequence). Losses at the gene ends were 5 bases for V and 5 bases for J; bases not matched to a gene: 6. The CDR3 is made up of 13 amino acids. The CDR3 DNA sequence: TGTGCCAGCAGCCTGACAGGGATCCACGAGCAGTACTTC. Its translation is CASSLTGIHEQYF.

The rearrangement joins TRBV7-6 to TRBJ2-5; no clear D. V was trimmed by 3 bases and J by 7 bases, leaving 6 bases between them. Germline values: CDR1 SGHVS, CDR2 FNYEAQ. The CDR3 is made up of 11 amino acids. CDR3 in DNA: TGTGCCAGCAGCTTTCCGGGGACCCAGTACTTC. As protein: CASSFPGTQYF.

This sequence joins TRBV6-5 and TRBJ2-7, with 8 bases that match TRBD1. This CDR3 contains 13 residues. V shed 6 bases and J 9 bases; nucleotides not matched to a gene: 10. Germline V gives CDR1 MNHEY, CDR2 SVGAGI. This chain's CDR3 is CASRPPGQVWQYF. CDR3 sequence (DNA): TGTGCCAGCAGACCGCCGGGACAGGTGTGGCAGTACTTC.

A single count supports this clonotype. The genes are TRBV7-9 and TRBJ2-7; the D is unclear. The CDR3 contains 12 residues. Deletions cut 1 base from V and 3 bases from J, with 4 bases between. CDR1 and CDR2 (germline): SEHNR, FQNEAQ (reference sequence). CDR3: CASSLERYEQYF. As DNA, the CDR3 is TGTGCCAGCAGCTTAGAACGCTACGAGCAGTACTTC.

The chain combines TRBV4-2 with TRBJ2-1; a possible D gene is TRBD1 (6 bases). From germline, CDR1 is LGHNA and CDR2 YNFKEQ. This CDR3 comprises 14 residues. Trimming cost V 3 bases and J 5 bases, with 11 bases left between them. CDR3 coding DNA: TGTGCCAGCAGCCAGGACAGAGCAAACAATGAGCAGTTCTTC. It specifies CASSQDRANNEQFF.

The V gene is TRBV4-1, the J gene TRBJ2-3, with D perhaps matching TRBD2 (6 bases). Germline V gene lookup returns CDR1 MGHRA and CDR2 YSYEKL. V gave up 0 bases and J gave up 1 base, with 14 bases separating them. The CDR3 is made up of 17 amino acids. DNA for the CDR3: TGCGCCAGCAGCCAAGATTCCGGCGGGAAACGCACAGATACGCAGTATTTT. Its protein is CASSQDSGGKRTDTQYF.

This chain links TRBV5-1 with TRBJ2-5; 8 positions agree with TRBD1. Trimming cost V 4 bases and J 2 bases; bases outside gene matches: 13. CDR1 and CDR2 from the germline V gene are SGHRS and YFSETQ. The CDR3 consists of 17 residues. CDR3 protein: CASSGGQGIAAQETQYF. CDR3 nucleotides: TGCGCCAGCAGCGGAGGACAGGGAATAGCCGCTCAAGAGACCCAGTACTTC.

This clonotype is termed large. The CDR3 sequence is CASSQEELNTGELFF. In nucleotides, the CDR3 is TGCGCCAGCAGCCAAGAGGAATTGAACACCGGGGAGCTGTTTTTT. The chain carries TRBV4-3 and TRBJ2-2; D unclear. Trimming left V 0 bases short and J 1 base short, with 6 bases between. Germline assignment: CDR1 LGHNA and CDR2 YSLEER. The CDR3 covers 15 residues.

This chain joins TRBV29-1 and TRBJ2-1; possibly TRBD1 for D (8 bases). From germline, CDR1 is SQVTM and CDR2 ANQGSEA. Trimming pared 7 bases from V and 5 bases from J, leaving 18 bases between. The CDR3 is 14 amino acids. CDR3 sequence (DNA): TGCAGCGCAGGGGGGGGGACAGGTCACAATGAGCAGTTCTTC. This codes for CSAGGGTGHNEQFF.

This clonotype was recorded only once. The junction and the germline gene differ at one end; a read error may be behind it. The V call is TRBV7-7, the J call TRBJ2-3; 9 nucleotides match TRBD1. The germline CDR1 and CDR2 sequences are SSHAT and FNYEAQ (reference sequence). The CDR3 is 15 amino acids. As DNA, the CDR3 is TGTGCTAGCAGCCTACAGGGGGCCCCCACAGATACGCAGTATTTT. It specifies CASSLQGAPTDTQYF.

This rearrangement joins TRBV6-2 or TRBV6-3 to TRBJ2-7, with D possibly matching TRBD1 (6 bases). V was pared by 7 bases and J by 4 bases, with 29 bases between. This CDR3 is 18 amino acids long. From germline, CDR1 is MNHEY and CDR2 SVGEGT. CDR3 bases: TGTGCCAGCAACCAACCGACCAAACAGGGCACGAGCTCATACGAGCAGTACGTC. Translating it yields CASNQPTKQGTSSYEQYV.

This clonotype ranks as medium-sized. The chain links TRBV7-6 to TRBJ1-3; D not certain. The CDR3 extends over 20 amino acids. V was shortened by 5 bases and J by 0 bases, with 26 bases between the two germline ends. Germline V gives CDR1 SGHVS, CDR2 FNYEAQ. In DNA, the CDR3 is TGTGCCAGCAGCGATAATTCGATCTACCCAGATCATAGCTCTGGAAACACCATATATTTT. Protein: CASSDNSIYPDHSSGNTIYF.

The chain links TRBV5-1 to TRBJ2-7, with D possibly matching TRBD2 (6 bases). CDR3 length: 15 residues. V was cut by 4 bases and J by 3 bases, with 17 bases left in between. Germline CDR1 is SGHRS and CDR2 is YFSETQ. This CDR3 is CASSTGTVFGYEQYF. DNA of the CDR3: TGCGCCAGCAGCACCGGGACTGTATTCGGCTACGAGCAGTACTTC.

This clonotype is classed as large. The chain carries TRBV5-6 and TRBJ2-3; TRBD2 aligns across 14 bases. V shed 2 bases, J shed 4 bases, and the junction held 3 bases outside the gene matches. CDR3 length: 16 amino acids. Germline V CDR1 and CDR2: SGHDT, YYEEEE. CDR3 residues: CASSFGLAGGADTQYF. As DNA, the CDR3 is TGTGCCAGCAGCTTTGGACTAGCGGGAGGAGCAGATACGCAGTATTTT.

The genes are TRBV7-2 and TRBJ2-7, with 7 bases lining up with TRBD2. V gave up 5 bases and J gave up 3 bases; unmatched junction bases: 4. This CDR3 has 13 amino acids. Germline V CDR1 and CDR2: SGHTA, FQGNSA. The CDR3 DNA follows: TGTGCCAGCAGCCCCCGGACTAGCTACGAGCAGTACTTC. Translation gives CASSPRTSYEQYF.

The chain couples TRBV3-1 to TRBJ2-5; D tentatively fits TRBD1 or TRBD2 (5 bases each). The germline gives CDR1 LGHDT, CDR2 YNNKEL (reference sequence). Trimming cost V 5 bases and J 5 bases, with 9 bases left between them. The CDR3 runs to 12 residues. Here the CDR3 reads CASSKWGETQYF. The CDR3 bases are TGTGCCAGCAGCAAGTGGGGGGAGACCCAGTACTTC.

This clonotype rates as large. This rearrangement joins TRBV15 to TRBJ1-5; unclear D gene. V was clipped by 5 bases and J by 4 bases, with 15 bases between them. This CDR3 region has 15 residues. The germline V gene encodes CDR1 LNHNV and CDR2 YYDKDF (reference sequence). CDR3: CATSLPKPANQPQHF. The DNA of the CDR3 is TGTGCCACCAGCTTGCCCAAGCCTGCAAATCAGCCCCAGCATTTT.

The chain links TRBV4-2 to TRBJ2-3; no firm D call. Trimming took 1 base from V and 6 from J, leaving 8 bases between them. Looked up from germline, CDR1 is LGHNA and CDR2 is YNFKEQ. The CDR3 is made up of 13 amino acids. The CDR3 DNA reads as TGTGCCAGCAGCCAAGTGGGTGACGATACGCAGTATTTT. Its protein is CASSQVGDDTQYF.

The V and J genes are TRBV24-1 and TRBJ1-4; TRBD1 matches at 7 bases. Per the germline V gene, CDR1 is KGHDR and CDR2 is SFDVKD. V shed 2 bases, J shed 10 bases, and the junction held 9 bases outside the gene matches. The CDR3 sequence is 15 residues long. DNA for the CDR3: TGTGCCACCAGTGATTCAGGACAGGATGAGGCAAAACTGTTTTTT. Its translation is CATSDSGQDEAKLFF.